This TCR beta chain is from a study of CXCR3-negative and CXCR3-positive naive CD8 T cells (dated by TCRdb to about 2019). General notes on the study: In total, some 140 million TRB reads were obtained, which works out to roughly 1.5 +/- 0.3 million reads per library. Diversity and physicochemical repertoire analyses covered some eleven donors pooled from two independent experiments. Naive subsets from 5 or 6 donors and memory cells from 3 donors were included in the TRBV-TRBJ cluster analysis. What the work shows at the level of the full study, not this receptor alone: Surface CD5, linked to self-reactivity in mice, was comparable between naive subsets; TCR interaction strength was therefore also inferred from TRB CDR3 physicochemical properties. Within the same donor, TRBV-TRBJ usage looked similar between naive CXCR3-negative and CXCR3-positive cells, but memory cells had distinct patterns. TRB CDR3s from CXCR3-positive naive cells showed higher hydrophobicity (lower Kidera factor 4), lower energy, and higher strength and volume indices than CXCR3-negative naive cells. Both naive subsets had comparably high repertoire diversity, while memory CD8+ T cells had much lower repertoire diversity. Because CXCR3 expression was partially decreased after cryopreservation, freshly isolated PBMCs were used for most assays.

CDR1 and CDR2 (MDHEN, SYDVKM) derive from the germline V gene. The CDR3 contains 14 residues, cysteine and phenylalanine counted. No coding sequence is recorded. The sequencer was a NextSeq 550. The Human TCR Profiling Kit (MiLaboratory) was used to prepare UMI-labeled 5' RACE TRB cDNA libraries. cDNA synthesis used the entire amount of extracted RNA, and PCR amplification then used the entire amount of cDNA produced. Libraries were prepared in parallel with an identical number of PCR cycles. In the authors' own workflow: With a requirement of at least two reads per UMI, MIGEC and MiXCR extracted about 57,000 +/- 9,900 unique UMI-labeled TRB cDNA molecules per library. An average of roughly 40,000 +/- 10,000 functional in-frame TRB CDR3 nucleotide clonotypes without stop codons was found per library. After each sample was downsampled to 5000 UMI-labeled TRB molecules, VDJtools was used to calculate diversity metrics such as normalized Shannon-Wiener and Chao1. For the central five CDR3 residues, VDJtools calculated physicochemical properties weighted by clonotype size, namely interaction energy, strength, volume and Kidera factor 4. After reprocessing by TCRdb, each CDR3 protein sequence is one entry, and no DNA is given. These V and J calls rely on TCRdb rather than the paper's analysis. The table for this sample records about 130,000 distinct CDR3 sequences. Of the sample, approximately 0.29% is held by the ten largest clones.

Each CD8+ T cell subset was flow-sorted in triplicate, with 300,000 cells per subset placed directly into RLT lysis buffer. Naive CD8+ T cells were defined stringently as CD45RO-CCR7+CD27+CD95- to exclude memory contaminants. Peripheral blood mononuclear cells were isolated from buffy coats by standard density gradient centrifugation. Naive CXCR3-negative and CXCR3-positive CD8+ T cells were flow-sorted on a FACSAria III. An RNeasy Mini Kit was used to extract total RNA from the sorted cells. Notes on this clonotype: Its cognate antigen has yet to be identified.

This clonotype was sampled from a human donor in good health. Some clones in this sample may be carry-over from other donors' samples. The chain couples TRBV28 to TRBJ2-7; without DNA, the TCRdb call of TRBD2 cannot be checked. The sequenced material came from naive CXCR3- CD8+ T cells from blood. Explained via the paper, the cell subset or site label denotes: CD45RO-CCR7+CD27+CD95- naive CD8+ T cells lacking CXCR3 (TNR3-). The CDR3 in this case is CASGGLGISYEPYF.